Below, 11 T cell receptor beta chains from the same sample are listed, as sequenced in a study of shared clonotypes between healthy human individuals. Sequenced by immunoSEQ multiplex PCR; TCRdb stores in-frame clones only, minus some. This sample yields a few million clones, of which about 92% are seen a single time; under 0.45% belongs to the top ten. Material for sequencing was naive CD4+ T cells from PBMCs. Subset given: CD45RA+ positively selected. All receptors come from a young man in good health. Some clones in this sample may be carry-over from other donors' samples.

This sequence joins TRBV18 and TRBJ1-2, with D tentatively TRBD1 (5 bases). Trimming removed 0 bases from V and 8 bases from J, with 13 bases in between. The length of the CDR3 is 14 residues. Per the germline V gene, CDR1 is KGHSH and CDR2 is LQKENI. This CDR3 is CASSPPGRDGGYTF. The CDR3 nucleotides are TGTGCCAGCTCACCACCCGGCCGGGACGGCGGCTACACCTTC.

The chain carries TRBV5-1 and TRBJ1-2; 8 nucleotides line up with TRBD1. V was clipped by 1 base and J by 0 bases; unmatched bases: 8. CDR1 and CDR2 from the germline V gene are SGHRS and YFSETQ. The CDR3 is made up of 17 amino acids. The CDR3 DNA reads as TGCGCCAGCAGCTTGTCTGCAGGGGGCTTAGCTAACTATGGCTACACCTTC. Its translation: CASSLSAGGLANYGYTF.

This chain links TRBV28 with TRBJ2-7; the D is unclear. Germline CDR1 MDHEN, CDR2 SYDVKM. The CDR3 extends over 15 amino acids. Trimming took 5 bases from V and 3 from J, leaving 17 bases between them. The CDR3 DNA is TGTGCCAGCAGTCCCGCAATGGACGGCTTCTACGAGCAGTACTTC. Amino acids: CASSPAMDGFYEQYF.

The rearrangement links TRBV27 to TRBJ1-2; the D gene is possibly TRBD1 (6 bases). Germline V gene sequence: CDR1 MNHEY, CDR2 SMNVEV (reference sequence). This CDR3 is built from 14 residues. V shed 3 bases and J shed 0 bases, with 8 bases lying between them. CDR3 protein: CASSFQGTNYGYTF. CDR3 nucleotide sequence: TGTGCCAGCAGTTTTCAGGGGACTAACTATGGCTACACCTTC.

V and J are TRBV5-1 and TRBJ2-1; 9 positions match TRBD2. CDR1 and CDR2 (germline): SGHRS, YFSETQ. This CDR3 has 15 residues. Trimming removed 2 bases from V and 6 bases from J; junction bases left unmatched: 6. The chain's CDR3 is CASSFGTSRGNEQFF. Here the CDR3 DNA reads TGCGCCAGCAGCTTCGGGACTAGCAGGGGCAATGAGCAGTTCTTC.

The J gene is TRBJ1-2, the V gene TRBV7-9, with D unclear. The CDR3 is 14 amino acids. Trimming took off 2 bases at V and 8 bases at J, with 15 bases between the two ends. The germline V gene encodes CDR1 SEHNR and CDR2 FQNEAQ (reference sequence). The CDR3 region is CASSLNRALRGYTF. CDR3 nucleotides: TGTGCCAGCAGCTTAAATAGGGCTTTAAGGGGCTACACCTTC.

J is TRBJ1-1 and V is TRBV28; D not certain. V was trimmed by 6 bases and J by 0 bases, leaving 11 bases between them. CDR3 size: 14 residues. CDR1 is MDHEN, CDR2 SYDVKM, per germline. The CDR3 DNA is TGTGCCAGCAGCCCCTCGGGTGTGAACACTGAAGCTTTCTTT. Protein product: CASSPSGVNTEAFF.

Concerning this clone itself: The same CDR3 is also encoded by other DNA sequences in this sample. The rearrangement joins TRBV5-1 to TRBJ1-1; D perhaps matches TRBD1 (5 bases). Trimming removed 0 bases from V and 6 bases from J, with 6 bases in between. Germline V gene lookup returns CDR1 SGHRS and CDR2 YFSETQ. The CDR3 length is 12 residues. CDR3 nucleotide sequence: TGCGCCAGCAGCTTGGAGGGGCCTGAAGCTTTCTTT. This translates into CASSLEGPEAFF.

This chain joins TRBV9 and TRBJ2-7; TRBD2 aligns across 7 bases. The germline V gene encodes CDR1 SGDLS and CDR2 YYNGEE. The CDR3 has 14 amino acids. Losses at the gene ends were 3 bases for V and 2 bases for J; bases not matched to a gene: 5. CDR3: CASSGGGGPYEQYF. The CDR3 DNA reads TGTGCCAGCAGCGGTGGGGGAGGGCCCTACGAGCAGTACTTC.

The rearrangement links TRBV7-9 to TRBJ1-1; 10 bases map to TRBD1. The CDR3 sequence is 16 residues long. J lost 3 bases, V lost 5 bases, and 9 bases had no gene match. Germline V gene lookup returns CDR1 SEHNR and CDR2 FQNEAQ (reference sequence). CDR3 DNA: TGTGCCAGCAGCACCCTGACAGGGGGCGGGGACACTGAAGCTTTCTTT. Translating gives CASSTLTGGGDTEAFF.

This chain uses TRBV4-1 with TRBJ2-1; D call uncertain. Germline CDR1 and CDR2: MGHRA and YSYEKL. CDR3 length: 15 amino acids. V was clipped by 4 bases and J by 2 bases, with 12 bases between them. The CDR3 loop reads CASSPSEGTYNEQFF. In nucleotides, the CDR3 is TGCGCCAGCAGCCCTTCGGAAGGGACCTACAATGAGCAGTTCTTC.